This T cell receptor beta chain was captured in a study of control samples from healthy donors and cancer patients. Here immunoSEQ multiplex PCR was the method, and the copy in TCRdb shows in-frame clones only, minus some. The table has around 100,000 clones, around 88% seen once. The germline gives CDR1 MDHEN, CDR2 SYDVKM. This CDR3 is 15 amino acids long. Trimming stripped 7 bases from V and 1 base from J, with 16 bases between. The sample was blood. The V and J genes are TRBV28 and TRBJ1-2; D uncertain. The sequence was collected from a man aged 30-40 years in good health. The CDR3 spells CASIAPGPRNYGYTF. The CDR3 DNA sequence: TGTGCCAGCATCGCTCCGGGCCCACGTAACTATGGCTACACCTTC.